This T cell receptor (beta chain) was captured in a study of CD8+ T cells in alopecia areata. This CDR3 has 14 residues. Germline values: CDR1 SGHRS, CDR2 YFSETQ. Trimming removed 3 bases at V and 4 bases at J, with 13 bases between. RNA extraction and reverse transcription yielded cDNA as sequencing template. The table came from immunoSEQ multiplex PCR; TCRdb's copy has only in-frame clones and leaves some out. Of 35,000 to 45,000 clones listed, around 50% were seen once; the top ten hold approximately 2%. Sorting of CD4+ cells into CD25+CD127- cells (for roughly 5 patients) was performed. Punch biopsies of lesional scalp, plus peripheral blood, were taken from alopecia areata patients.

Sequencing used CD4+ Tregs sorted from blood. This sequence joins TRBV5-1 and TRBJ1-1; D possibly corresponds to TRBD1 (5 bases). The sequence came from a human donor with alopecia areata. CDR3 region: CASSSTPGITEAFF. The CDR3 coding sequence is TGCGCCAGCAGCTCGACCCCAGGGATCACTGAAGCTTTCTTT. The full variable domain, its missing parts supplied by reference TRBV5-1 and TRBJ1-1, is KAGVTQTPRYLIKTRGQQVTLSCSPISGHRSVSWYQQTPGQGLQFLFEYFSETQRNKGNFPGRFSGRQFSNSRSEMNVSTLELGDSALYLCASSSTPGITEAFFGQGTRLTVV.